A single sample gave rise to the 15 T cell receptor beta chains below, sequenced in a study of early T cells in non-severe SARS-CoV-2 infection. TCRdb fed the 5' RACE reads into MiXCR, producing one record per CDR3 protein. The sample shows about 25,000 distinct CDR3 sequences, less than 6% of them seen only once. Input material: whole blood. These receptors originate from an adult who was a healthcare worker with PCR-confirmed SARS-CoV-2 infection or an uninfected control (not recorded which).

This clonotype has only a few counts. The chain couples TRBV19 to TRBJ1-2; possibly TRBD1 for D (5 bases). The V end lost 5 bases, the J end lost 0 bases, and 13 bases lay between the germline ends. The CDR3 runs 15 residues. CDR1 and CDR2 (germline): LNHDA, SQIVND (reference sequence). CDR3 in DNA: TGTGCCAGTAGTCCCCGGGACCGCCCTAACTATGGCTACACCTTC. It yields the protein CASSPRDRPNYGYTF.

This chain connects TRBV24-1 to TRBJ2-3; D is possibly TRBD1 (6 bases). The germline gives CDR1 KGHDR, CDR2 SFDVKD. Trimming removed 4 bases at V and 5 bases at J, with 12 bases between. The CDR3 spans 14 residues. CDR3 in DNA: TGTGCCACCAGTGACACAGGGTTCGAAGATACGCAGTATTTT. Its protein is CATSDTGFEDTQYF.

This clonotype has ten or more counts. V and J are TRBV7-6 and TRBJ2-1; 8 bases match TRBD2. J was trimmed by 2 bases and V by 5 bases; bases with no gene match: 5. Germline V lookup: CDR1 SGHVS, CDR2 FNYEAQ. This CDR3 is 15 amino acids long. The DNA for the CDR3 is TGTGCCAGCAGCACCGGGGGGGCCGCCTACAATGAGCAGTTCTTC. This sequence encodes CASSTGGAAYNEQFF.

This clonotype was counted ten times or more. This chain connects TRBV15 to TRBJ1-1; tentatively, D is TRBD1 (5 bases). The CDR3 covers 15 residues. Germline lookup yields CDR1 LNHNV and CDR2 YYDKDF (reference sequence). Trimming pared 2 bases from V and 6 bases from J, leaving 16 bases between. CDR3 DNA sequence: TGTGCCACCAGCAGAAACAAACTGGGGGTGGCTGAAGCTTTCTTT. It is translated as CATSRNKLGVAEAFF. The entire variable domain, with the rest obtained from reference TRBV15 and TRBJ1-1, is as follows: DAMVIQNPRYQVTQFGKPVTLSCSQTLNHNVMYWYQQKSSQAPKLLFHYYDKDFNNEADTPDNFQSRRPNTSFCFLDIRSPGLGDTAMYLCATSRNKLGVAEAFFGQGTRLTVV.

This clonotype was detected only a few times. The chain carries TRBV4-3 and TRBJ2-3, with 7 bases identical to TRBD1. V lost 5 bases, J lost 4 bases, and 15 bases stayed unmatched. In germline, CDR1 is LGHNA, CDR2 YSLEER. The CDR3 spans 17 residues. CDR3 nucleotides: TGCGCCAGCAGCTTAAGTCTCACGGGACAGAGTTCAGATACGCAGTATTTT. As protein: CASSLSLTGQSSDTQYF.

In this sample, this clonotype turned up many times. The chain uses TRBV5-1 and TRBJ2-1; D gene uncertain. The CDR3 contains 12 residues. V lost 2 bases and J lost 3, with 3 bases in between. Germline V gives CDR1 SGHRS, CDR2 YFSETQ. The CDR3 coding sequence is TGCGCCAGCAGCTTAAACTACAATGAGCAGTTCTTC. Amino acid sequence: CASSLNYNEQFF.

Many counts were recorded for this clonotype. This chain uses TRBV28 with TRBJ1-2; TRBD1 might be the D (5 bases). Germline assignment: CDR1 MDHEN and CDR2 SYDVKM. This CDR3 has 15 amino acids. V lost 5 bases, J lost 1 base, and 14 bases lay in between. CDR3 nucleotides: TGTGCCAGCAGTCCCCGGGGGGAGCTTAACTATGGCTACACCTTC. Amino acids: CASSPRGELNYGYTF.

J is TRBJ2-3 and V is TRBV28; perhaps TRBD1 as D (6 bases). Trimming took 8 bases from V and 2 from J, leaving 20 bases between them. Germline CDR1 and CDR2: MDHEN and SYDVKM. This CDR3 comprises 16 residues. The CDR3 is CASVAAGGPFTDTQYF. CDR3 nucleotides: TGTGCCAGCGTAGCCGCTGGGGGCCCCTTCACAGATACGCAGTATTTT. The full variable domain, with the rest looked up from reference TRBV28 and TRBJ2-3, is DVKVTQSSRYLVKRTGEKVFLECVQDMDHENMFWYRQDPGLGLRLIYFSYDVKMKEKGDIPEGYSVSREKKERFSLILESASTNQTSMYLCASVAAGGPFTDTQYFGPGTRLTVL.

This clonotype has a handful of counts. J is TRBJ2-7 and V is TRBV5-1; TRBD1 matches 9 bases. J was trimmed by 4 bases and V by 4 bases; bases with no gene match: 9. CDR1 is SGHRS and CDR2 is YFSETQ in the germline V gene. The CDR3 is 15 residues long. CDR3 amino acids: CASSHDGTGWYEQYF. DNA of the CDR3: TGCGCCAGCAGCCACGACGGGACAGGGTGGTACGAGCAGTACTTC. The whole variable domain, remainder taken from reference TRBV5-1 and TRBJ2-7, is KAGVTQTPRYLIKTRGQQVTLSCSPISGHRSVSWYQQTPGQGLQFLFEYFSETQRNKGNFPGRFSGRQFSNSRSEMNVSTLELGDSALYLCASSHDGTGWYEQYFGPGTRLTVT.

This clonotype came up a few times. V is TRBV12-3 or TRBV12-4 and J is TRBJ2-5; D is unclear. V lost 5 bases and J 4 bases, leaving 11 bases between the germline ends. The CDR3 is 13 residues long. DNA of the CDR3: TGTGCCAGCAGTCCTTTTTGGGGAGAGACCCAGTACTTC. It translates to CASSPFWGETQYF.

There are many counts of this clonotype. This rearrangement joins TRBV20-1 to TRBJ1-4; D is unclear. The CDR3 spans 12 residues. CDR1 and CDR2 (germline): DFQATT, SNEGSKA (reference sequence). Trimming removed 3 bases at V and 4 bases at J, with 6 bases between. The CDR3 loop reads CSASQDNEKLFF. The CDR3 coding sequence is TGCAGTGCTAGCCAGGATAATGAAAAACTGTTTTTT.

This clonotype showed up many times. CDR3 loop: CASSLGRHREGYTF. The CDR3 nucleotides are TGTGCCAGTAGCCTCGGCCGACACAGGGAGGGCTACACCTTC. The chain combines TRBV19 with TRBJ1-2; perhaps TRBD1 as D (6 bases). V shed 6 bases and J shed 8 bases, with 19 bases lying between them. CDR1 LNHDA and CDR2 SQIVND come from the germline V gene (reference sequence). The CDR3 extends over 14 amino acids.

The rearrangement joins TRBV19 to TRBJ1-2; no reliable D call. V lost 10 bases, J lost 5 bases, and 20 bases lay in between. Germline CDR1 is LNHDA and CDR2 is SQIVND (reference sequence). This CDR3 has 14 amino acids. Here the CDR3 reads CATFDPEQSYGYTF. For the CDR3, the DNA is TGTGCCACCTTCGATCCGGAACAGTCATATGGCTACACCTTC.

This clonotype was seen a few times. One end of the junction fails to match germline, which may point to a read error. The CDR3 sequence: CSARAYGNAEAFF. CDR3 DNA: TGCAGTGCTAGAGCCTATGGGAACGCTGAAGCTTTCTTT. The chain joins TRBV20-1 to TRBJ1-1; no reliable D call. Germline loops: CDR1 DFQATT, CDR2 SNEGSKA (reference sequence). The CDR3 loop spans 13 amino acids.

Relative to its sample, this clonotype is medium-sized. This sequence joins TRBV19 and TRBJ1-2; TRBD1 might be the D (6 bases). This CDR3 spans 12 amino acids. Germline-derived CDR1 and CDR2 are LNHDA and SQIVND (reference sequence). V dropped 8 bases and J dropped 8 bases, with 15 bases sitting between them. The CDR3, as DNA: TGTGCCAGTTATGGAGACACAGGGGGCTACACCTTC. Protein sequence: CASYGDTGGYTF.